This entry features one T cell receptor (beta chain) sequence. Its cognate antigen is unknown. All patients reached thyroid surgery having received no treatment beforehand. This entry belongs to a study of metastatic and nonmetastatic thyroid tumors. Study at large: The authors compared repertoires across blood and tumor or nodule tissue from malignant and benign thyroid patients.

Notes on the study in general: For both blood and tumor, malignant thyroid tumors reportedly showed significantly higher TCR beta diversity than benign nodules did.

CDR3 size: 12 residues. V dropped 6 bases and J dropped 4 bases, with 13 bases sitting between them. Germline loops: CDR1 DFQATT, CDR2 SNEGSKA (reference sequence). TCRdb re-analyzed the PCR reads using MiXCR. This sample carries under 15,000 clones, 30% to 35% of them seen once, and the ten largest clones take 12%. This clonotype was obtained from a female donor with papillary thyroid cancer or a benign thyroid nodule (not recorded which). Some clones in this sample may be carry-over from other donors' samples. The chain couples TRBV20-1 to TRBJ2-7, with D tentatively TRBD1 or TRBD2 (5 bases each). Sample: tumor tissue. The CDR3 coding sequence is TGCAGTGCCGTGACAGCGGCGTACGAGCAGTACTTC. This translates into CSAVTAAYEQYF.